A single sample gave rise to the 4 T cell receptor beta chains below, sequenced in a study of shared clonotypes between healthy human individuals. Clones were read by immunoSEQ multiplex PCR, and TCRdb kept only the in-frame ones, dropping some. The sample includes about 110,000 clones, 68% seen only once; the top ten take 24%. Sequencing was carried out using memory CD8+ T cells sorted from blood. Sample subset: CD45RO+ cells pooled with CCR7-negative TemRA cells. These receptors originate from a woman in her thirties in good health.

The genes are TRBV5-6 and TRBJ1-3; possible D gene TRBD1, 5 bases. This CDR3 contains 15 residues. Trimming stripped 2 bases from V and 4 bases from J, with 13 bases between. Germline V lookup: CDR1 SGHDT, CDR2 YYEEEE. CDR3 nucleotide sequence: TGTGCCAGCAGCTTCGGATCCGGGGCGGGAAACACCATATATTTT. Protein product: CASSFGSGAGNTIYF.

Concerning this clone itself: In the same sample, other DNA sequences code for this CDR3. The V gene is TRBV28, the J gene TRBJ2-7; no clear D. Germline values: CDR1 MDHEN, CDR2 SYDVKM. V gave up 3 bases and J gave up 2 bases, with 2 bases separating them. CDR3 size: 11 residues. CDR3 nucleotides: TGTGCCAGCAGTTTCGCCTACGAGCAGTACTTC. This encodes CASSFAYEQYF.

The rearrangement joins TRBV28 to TRBJ2-3, with 9 nucleotides matching TRBD2. Germline V gene sequence: CDR1 MDHEN, CDR2 SYDVKM. There are 15 residues in the CDR3. The ends lost 2 bases at V and 3 bases at J; junction bases unmatched: 3. The CDR3 region is CASSLGSGRTDTQYF. The CDR3 region has the DNA TGTGCCAGCAGTTTAGGTAGCGGGAGAACAGATACGCAGTATTTT.

The genes are TRBV7-9 and TRBJ2-2; the D is unclear. The CDR3 is 16 residues long. V gave up 7 bases and J gave up 3 bases, with 18 bases separating them. Germline V CDR1 and CDR2: SEHNR, FQNEAQ (reference sequence). CDR3 region: CASKASPGAYTGELFF. CDR3 coding DNA: TGTGCCAGCAAGGCTTCTCCCGGTGCCTACACCGGGGAGCTGTTTTTT.